The 25 T cell receptor beta chains listed next were all sequenced from one sample in a study of T cells after yellow fever vaccination. TCRdb analysed the 5' RACE reads with MiXCR anew, one entry per CDR3 protein. Of hundreds of thousands of distinct CDR3 sequences listed, around 17% are singletons. The specimen was PBMCs, collected roughly 5 days after the first yellow fever vaccination. The receptors originated from a man aged 18 to 29 who received the YFV17D yellow fever vaccine.

This rearrangement joins TRBV5-1 to TRBJ2-5; 7 positions agree with TRBD2. V was clipped by 6 bases and J by 1 base; unmatched bases: 6. This CDR3 is 14 amino acids long. Germline loops: CDR1 SGHRS, CDR2 YFSETQ. CDR3 coding DNA: TGCGCCAGCACAGTCGGGGGGACCCAAGAGACCCAGTACTTC. Residues: CASTVGGTQETQYF. Using reference TRBV5-1 and TRBJ2-5 for the parts outside the CDR3, the full variable domain is KAGVTQTPRYLIKTRGQQVTLSCSPISGHRSVSWYQQTPGQGLQFLFEYFSETQRNKGNFPGRFSGRQFSNSRSEMNVSTLELGDSALYLCASTVGGTQETQYFGPGTRLLVL.

This chain connects TRBV6-1 to TRBJ1-1; 9 positions agree with TRBD1. Germline-derived CDR1 and CDR2 are MNHNS and SASEGT. Unmatched junction bases numbered 6, after V lost 4 bases and J lost 3 bases. CDR3 length: 15 amino acids. Here the CDR3 DNA reads TGTGCCAGCAGTGGGAGACAGGGGGGTTACACTGAAGCTTTCTTT. As protein: CASSGRQGGYTEAFF.

This clonotype appeared many times. The chain couples TRBV20-1 to TRBJ2-7, with D tentatively TRBD1 (5 bases). CDR3 length equals 15 residues. Trimming took 3 bases from V and 0 from J, leaving 15 bases between them. From germline, CDR1 is DFQATT and CDR2 SNEGSKA (reference sequence). CDR3 in amino acids: CSASEFIDSSYEQYF. DNA of the CDR3: TGCAGTGCTAGTGAATTTATTGACAGCTCCTACGAGCAGTACTTC.

This clonotype was counted only a few times. The V call is TRBV7-7, the J call TRBJ2-2, with a possible D match to TRBD1 (6 bases). CDR3 length: 13 residues. Germline V CDR1 and CDR2: SSHAT, FNYEAQ (reference sequence). The V end was cut by 10 bases, the J end by 5 bases, with 14 bases between. The CDR3 DNA follows: TGTGCCACCGGGACAAGATTGACCGGGGAGCTGTTTTTT. It codes for CATGTRLTGELFF.

This rearrangement joins TRBV5-1 to TRBJ2-6, with D possibly matching TRBD1 (5 bases). Between the trimmed V and J ends, which lost 4 bases and 2 bases, there was a span of 7 bases. Germline V gene lookup returns CDR1 SGHRS and CDR2 YFSETQ. The CDR3 sequence is 14 residues long. The CDR3 loop reads CASSKDTGANVLTF. In DNA, the CDR3 is TGCGCCAGCAGCAAGGACACTGGGGCCAACGTCCTGACTTTC.

The V and J genes are TRBV7-9 and TRBJ2-5; no firm D call. This CDR3 is built from 14 residues. The V end was cut by 6 bases, the J end by 1 base, with 12 bases between. Per germline, CDR1 SEHNR and CDR2 FQNEAQ (reference sequence). As DNA, the CDR3 is TGTGCCAGCAGTGGGGTACAGTCCCAAGAGACCCAGTACTTC. Residues: CASSGVQSQETQYF.

This clonotype was counted a few times. The V gene is TRBV4-1, the J gene TRBJ1-4; D ambiguous. Trimming took 1 base from V and 7 from J, leaving 7 bases between them. CDR1 and CDR2 from the germline V gene are MGHRA and YSYEKL. This CDR3 is 13 amino acids long. Here the CDR3 DNA reads TGCGCCAGCAGCCAAGTTGGCCGTGAAAAACTGTTTTTT. It translates to CASSQVGREKLFF.

This clonotype appeared a few times. V usage is TRBV18 and J usage is TRBJ1-2, with D unresolved. Trimming removed 3 bases from V and 8 bases from J, with 13 bases in between. The germline V gene encodes CDR1 KGHSH and CDR2 LQKENI. The CDR3 extends over 13 amino acids. CDR3 loop: CASSPLPTRGYTF. DNA for the CDR3: TGTGCCAGCTCACCCCTCCCTACGAGGGGCTACACCTTC.

This clonotype appeared a few times. The V call is TRBV6-1, the J call TRBJ2-3; unclear D gene. This CDR3 comprises 14 residues. V shed 8 bases and J shed 5 bases, with 17 bases lying between them. Germline V CDR1 and CDR2: MNHNS, SASEGT. DNA for the CDR3: TGTGCCAGCGCCAACAACTTTAAGGGAGATACGCAGTATTTT. Protein product: CASANNFKGDTQYF.

This clonotype was seen a few times. The CDR3 DNA is TGTGCCAGCAGCCCAGGGGTGCATGGACAGAGACTCGCCTACGAGCAGTACGTC. Amino acids: CASSPGVHGQRLAYEQYV. The rearrangement links TRBV7-8 to TRBJ2-7; possibly TRBD1 for D (6 bases). This CDR3 is built from 18 residues. V lost 5 bases and J 2 bases, leaving 25 bases between the germline ends. Germline V gene lookup returns CDR1 SGHVS and CDR2 FQNEAQ.

CDR3 residues: CASSQTAYEQYV. The DNA of the CDR3 is TGTGCCAGCAGTCAGACAGCGTACGAGCAGTACGTC. The chain carries TRBV6-2 or TRBV6-3 and TRBJ2-7; D may be TRBD1 (5 bases). Germline lookup yields CDR1 MNHEY and CDR2 SVGEGT. With 5 bases removed from V and 4 bases from J, the gap between germline ends came to 9 bases. The CDR3 loop spans 12 amino acids.

This rearrangement joins TRBV18 to TRBJ1-1; a weak D match, TRBD1 (5 bases). This CDR3 contains 13 residues. The germline V gene has CDR1 KGHSH and CDR2 LQKENI. The V end was cut by 1 base, the J end by 10 bases, with 13 bases between. The CDR3 DNA is TGTGCCAGCTCACCACGCGACAGACTCTCAGCTTTCTTT. Translation: CASSPRDRLSAFF.

This clonotype came up a few times. The chain has TRBV7-9 and TRBJ1-1, with D tentatively TRBD1 (5 bases). Per germline, CDR1 SEHNR and CDR2 FQNEAQ (reference sequence). V shed 5 bases and J shed 7 bases, with 11 bases lying between them. The CDR3 sequence is 12 residues long. In nucleotides, the CDR3 is TGTGCCAGCAGCCGGGACGTTGATGAAGCTTTCTTT. Its translation is CASSRDVDEAFF. The whole variable domain, remainder taken from reference TRBV7-9 and TRBJ1-1, is DTGVSQNPRHKITKRGQNVTFRCDPISEHNRLYWYRQTLGQGPEFLTYFQNEAQLEKSRLLSDRFSAERPKGSFSTLEIQRTEQGDSAMYLCASSRDVDEAFFGQGTRLTVV.

This clonotype has just a few counts. V is TRBV4-3 and J is TRBJ2-1; D unresolved. The V end was cut by 0 bases, the J end by 7 bases, with 16 bases between. The CDR3 consists of 16 residues. Germline V gene data show CDR1 as LGHNA and CDR2 as YSLEER. The CDR3 reads CASSQDRRVMVNEQFF. The DNA for the CDR3 is TGCGCCAGCAGCCAAGATCGTCGGGTTATGGTAAATGAGCAGTTCTTC.

This clonotype has ten or more counts. V is TRBV4-3 and J is TRBJ2-1; TRBD2 matches 10 bases. V dropped 1 base and J dropped 10; count of bases not matched to a gene: 10. The CDR3 runs 16 residues. The germline V gene encodes CDR1 LGHNA and CDR2 YSLEER. CDR3 sequence reads: CASSQVLAGGQTEQFF. The DNA of the CDR3 is TGCGCCAGCAGCCAAGTGTTAGCGGGGGGTCAAACCGAGCAGTTCTTC.

This clonotype was observed a few times. V usage is TRBV4-2 and J usage is TRBJ2-5; TRBD1 might be the D (6 bases). Germline CDR1 LGHNA, CDR2 YNFKEQ. The length of the CDR3 is 17 residues. Trimming took off 0 bases at V and 0 bases at J, with 14 bases between the two ends. DNA for the CDR3: TGTGCCAGCAGCCAAGATACTGGACAGAGTTACCAAGAGACCCAGTACTTC. It yields the protein CASSQDTGQSYQETQYF.

The chain carries TRBV9 and TRBJ1-1; 7 bases align to TRBD1. This CDR3 is built from 15 residues. After removal of 2 bases from V and 6 bases from J, the junction contained 10 bases not matched to a gene. The germline V gene encodes CDR1 SGDLS and CDR2 YYNGEE. CDR3 amino acids: CASSVFTGVRSEAFF. CDR3 DNA: TGTGCCAGCAGCGTTTTTACAGGGGTCCGGTCTGAAGCTTTCTTT.

The V and J genes are TRBV12-3 or TRBV12-4 and TRBJ2-1; D is unclear. Trimming shortened V by 5 bases and J by 9 bases, and 11 bases separated the two germline ends. The CDR3 consists of 12 residues. CDR3: CASSGTHGEQFF. In nucleotides, the CDR3 is TGTGCCAGCAGTGGAACCCACGGTGAGCAGTTCTTC.

This rearrangement joins TRBV5-6 to TRBJ2-7; TRBD1 aligns across 7 bases. The V segment lost 2 bases and the J segment 3 bases; nucleotides outside the gene matches: 8. The CDR3 has 15 residues. Per the germline V gene, CDR1 is SGHDT and CDR2 is YYEEEE. The CDR3 DNA reads TGTGCCAGCAGCTTACAGGGGACGTTATTCTACGAGCAGTACTTC. This codes for CASSLQGTLFYEQYF.

This clonotype was detected only a few times. The chain combines TRBV14 with TRBJ2-7; D remains ambiguous. The ends were cut back, 2 bases at V and 0 bases at J, with 8 bases in the middle. This CDR3 region has 14 residues. Looked up from germline, CDR1 is SGHDN and CDR2 is FVKESK. CDR3 residues: CASSQMGISYEQYF. CDR3 nucleotide sequence: TGTGCCAGCAGCCAAATGGGGATCTCCTACGAGCAGTACTTC.

The chain links TRBV5-1 to TRBJ2-3; D remains ambiguous. V gave up 1 base and J gave up 3 bases, with 12 bases separating them. The V gene's germline CDR1 is SGHRS and CDR2 YFSETQ. This CDR3 contains 15 residues. The CDR3 nucleotides are TGCGCCAGCAGCTTGACCCCCTCCCGAACAGATACGCAGTATTTT. Protein sequence: CASSLTPSRTDTQYF.

This clonotype was recorded a few times. V gene TRBV6-2 or TRBV6-3 combines with J gene TRBJ1-1, with TRBD1 matching over 9 bases. V was clipped by 6 bases and J by 4 bases; unmatched bases: 9. Germline CDR1 reads MNHEY; CDR2 reads SVGEGT. The length of the CDR3 is 15 residues. The CDR3 DNA reads TGTGCCAGCAGCCCGGGACAGGGTATAGCCACTGAAGCTTTCTTT. Amino acid sequence: CASSPGQGIATEAFF.

The chain carries TRBV19 and TRBJ2-5, with D maybe TRBD2 (6 bases). The germline V gene has CDR1 LNHDA and CDR2 SQIVND (reference sequence). This CDR3 has 16 residues. V was cut by 10 bases and J by 2 bases, with 23 bases left in between. The CDR3 here is CATAVGYSGKQETQYF. The CDR3 DNA follows: TGTGCCACCGCGGTAGGGTATAGCGGAAAACAAGAGACCCAGTACTTC. The complete variable domain, with remaining parts taken from reference TRBV19 and TRBJ2-5, reads DGGITQSPKYLFRKEGQNVTLSCEQNLNHDAMYWYRQDPGQGLRLIYYSQIVNDFQKGDIAEGYSVSREKKESFPLTVTSAQKNPTAFYLCATAVGYSGKQETQYFGPGTRLLVL.

The V gene is TRBV4-3, the J gene TRBJ2-3, with 8 bases fitting TRBD2. The CDR3 has 15 amino acids. Germline values: CDR1 LGHNA, CDR2 YSLEER. Trimming cost V 1 base and J 6 bases; bases outside gene matches: 6. CDR3: CASSQAGTRLDTQYF. The CDR3 bases are TGCGCCAGCAGCCAAGCAGGGACTAGGTTGGATACGCAGTATTTT.

This clonotype was seen just once. V is TRBV12-3 or TRBV12-4 and J is TRBJ2-1; 9 nucleotides align to TRBD1. The CDR3 sequence is 14 residues long. The trim removed 5 bases at V and 7 bases at J, leaving 6 bases unmatched. The CDR3 region is CASSEDRGVNEQFF. CDR3 coding DNA: TGTGCCAGCAGTGAGGACAGGGGCGTTAATGAGCAGTTCTTC.